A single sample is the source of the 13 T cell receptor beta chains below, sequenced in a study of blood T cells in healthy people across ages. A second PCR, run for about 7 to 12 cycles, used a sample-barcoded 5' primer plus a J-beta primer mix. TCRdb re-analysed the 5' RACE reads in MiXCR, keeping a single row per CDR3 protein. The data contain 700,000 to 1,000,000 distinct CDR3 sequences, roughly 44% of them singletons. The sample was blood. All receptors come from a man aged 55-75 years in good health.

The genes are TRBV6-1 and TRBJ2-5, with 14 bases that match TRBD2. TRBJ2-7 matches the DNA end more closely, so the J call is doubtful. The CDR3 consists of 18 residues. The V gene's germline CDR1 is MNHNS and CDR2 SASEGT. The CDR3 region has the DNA TGTGCCAGCAGAAGGAGAGGACTAGCGGGGGGCTCCCCTTACGAGCAGTACTTC. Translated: CASRRRGLAGGSPYEQYF.

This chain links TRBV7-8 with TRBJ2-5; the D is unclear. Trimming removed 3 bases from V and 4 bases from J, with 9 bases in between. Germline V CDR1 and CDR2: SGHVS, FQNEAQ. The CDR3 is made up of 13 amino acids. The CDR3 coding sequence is TGTGCCAGCAGCTTGCCCTCGGGAGAGACCCAGTACTTC. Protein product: CASSLPSGETQYF. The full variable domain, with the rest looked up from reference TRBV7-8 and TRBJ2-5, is GAGVSQSPRYKVAKRGQDVALRCDPISGHVSLFWYQQALGQGPEFLTYFQNEAQLDKSGLPSDRFFAERPEGSVSTLKIQRTQQEDSAVYLCASSLPSGETQYFGPGTRLLVL.

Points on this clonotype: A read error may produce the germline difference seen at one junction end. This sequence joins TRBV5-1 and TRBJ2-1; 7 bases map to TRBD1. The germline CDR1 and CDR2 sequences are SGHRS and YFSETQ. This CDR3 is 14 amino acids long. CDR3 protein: CASSVDRAYSEQFF. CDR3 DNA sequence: TGCGCCAGCAGCGTTGACAGGGCATACAGTGAGCAGTTCTTC.

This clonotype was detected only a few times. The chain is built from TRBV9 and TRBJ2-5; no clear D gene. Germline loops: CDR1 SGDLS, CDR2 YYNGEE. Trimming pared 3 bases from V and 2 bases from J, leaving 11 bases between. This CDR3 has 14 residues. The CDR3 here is CASSGALVQETQYF. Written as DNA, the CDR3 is TGTGCCAGCAGCGGCGCCCTAGTTCAAGAGACCCAGTACTTC.

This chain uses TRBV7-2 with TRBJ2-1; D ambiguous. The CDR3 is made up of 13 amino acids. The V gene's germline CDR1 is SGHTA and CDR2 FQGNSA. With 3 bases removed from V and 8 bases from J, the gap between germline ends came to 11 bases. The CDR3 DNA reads TGTGCCAGCAGCTTGGATTATTACGATGAGCAGTTCTTC. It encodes CASSLDYYDEQFF.

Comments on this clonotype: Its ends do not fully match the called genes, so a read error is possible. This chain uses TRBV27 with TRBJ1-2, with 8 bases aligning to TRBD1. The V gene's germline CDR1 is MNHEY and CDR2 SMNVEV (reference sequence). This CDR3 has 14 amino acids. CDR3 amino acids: CACRRTGKSYGYTF. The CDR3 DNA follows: TGTGCCTGCAGGAGGACAGGGAAAAGCTATGGCTACACCTTC.

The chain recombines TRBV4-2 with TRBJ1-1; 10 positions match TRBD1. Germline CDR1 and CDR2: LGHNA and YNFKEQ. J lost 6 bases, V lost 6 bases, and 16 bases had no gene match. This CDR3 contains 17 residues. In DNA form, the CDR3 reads TGTGCCAGCAGAAGCGAAAGCGTCGGACAGGGGGTCCCTGAAGCTTTCTTT. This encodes CASRSESVGQGVPEAFF.

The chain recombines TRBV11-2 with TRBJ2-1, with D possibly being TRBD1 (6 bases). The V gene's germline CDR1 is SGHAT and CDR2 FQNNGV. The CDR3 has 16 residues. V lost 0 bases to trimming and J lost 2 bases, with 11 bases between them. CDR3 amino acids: CASSLERQVPYNEQFF. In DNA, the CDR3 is TGTGCCAGCAGCTTAGAACGACAGGTCCCCTACAATGAGCAGTTCTTC.

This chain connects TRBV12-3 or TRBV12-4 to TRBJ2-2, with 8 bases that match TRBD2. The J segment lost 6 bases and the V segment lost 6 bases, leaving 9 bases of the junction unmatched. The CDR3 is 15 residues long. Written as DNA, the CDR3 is TGTGCCAGCAGGCTAAACGGGGGGGCCCCCGGGGAGCTGTTTTTT. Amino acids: CASRLNGGAPGELFF.

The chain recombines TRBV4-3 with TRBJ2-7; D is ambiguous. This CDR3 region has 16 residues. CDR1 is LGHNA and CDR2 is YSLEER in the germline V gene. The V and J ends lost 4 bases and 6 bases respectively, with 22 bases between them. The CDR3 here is CASSPVADSTYGEQYF. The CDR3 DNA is TGCGCCAGCAGCCCTGTAGCAGACTCAACTTACGGCGAGCAGTACTTC.

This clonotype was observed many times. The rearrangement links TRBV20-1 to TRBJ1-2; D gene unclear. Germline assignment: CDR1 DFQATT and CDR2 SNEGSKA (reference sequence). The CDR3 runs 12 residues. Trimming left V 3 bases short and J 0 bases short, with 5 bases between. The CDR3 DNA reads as TGCAGTGCTAGTACAGCTAACTATGGCTACACCTTC. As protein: CSASTANYGYTF.

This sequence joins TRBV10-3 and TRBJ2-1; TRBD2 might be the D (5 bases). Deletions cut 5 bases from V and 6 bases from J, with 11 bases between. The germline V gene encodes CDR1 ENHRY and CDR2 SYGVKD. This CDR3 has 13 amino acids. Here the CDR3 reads CAISPSAGNEQFF. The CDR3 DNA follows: TGTGCCATCAGTCCCTCGGCGGGCAATGAGCAGTTCTTC.

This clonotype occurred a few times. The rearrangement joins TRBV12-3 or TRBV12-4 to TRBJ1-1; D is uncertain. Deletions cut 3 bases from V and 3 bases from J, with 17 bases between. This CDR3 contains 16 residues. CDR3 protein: CASSLSRQAPHTEAFF. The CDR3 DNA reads TGTGCCAGCAGTTTGAGTCGGCAGGCCCCCCACACTGAAGCTTTCTTT.